This TCR beta chain is drawn from a study of T cells in Graves' hyperthyroidism and ophthalmopathy. Background on the study: Pretreatment peripheral blood was obtained at initial diagnosis.

Between the trimmed V and J ends, which lost 5 bases and 7 bases, there was a span of 15 bases. CDR3 size: 14 residues. Germline lookup yields CDR1 SQVTM and CDR2 ANQGSEA. The TCR beta CDR3 regions underwent amplification using RNA transcripts as the source. The HTBI primer set was used in a first-round RT-PCR of the TCR CDR3. TCRdb fed the multiplex PCR reads into MiXCR, producing one record per CDR3 protein. The sample lists over 700,000 distinct CDR3 sequences; roughly 37% were seen once. The gene calls are TRBV29-1 and TRBJ1-6; D is possibly TRBD1 (5 bases). The receptor was derived from a man in his late teens or twenties with Graves' hyperthyroidism. Sequencing input: blood. CDR3 residues: CSVTRDDVNSPLHF. The CDR3 DNA reads as TGCAGCGTTACCCGGGACGACGTCAATTCACCCCTCCACTTT.